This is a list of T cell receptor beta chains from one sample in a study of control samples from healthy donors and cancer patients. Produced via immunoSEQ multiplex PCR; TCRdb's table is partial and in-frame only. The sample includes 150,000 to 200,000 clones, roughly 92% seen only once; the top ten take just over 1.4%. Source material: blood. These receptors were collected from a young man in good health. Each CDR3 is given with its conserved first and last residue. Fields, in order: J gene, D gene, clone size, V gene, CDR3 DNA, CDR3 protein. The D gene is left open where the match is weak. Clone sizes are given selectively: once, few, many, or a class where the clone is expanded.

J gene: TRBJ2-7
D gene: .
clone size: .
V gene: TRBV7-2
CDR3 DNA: TGTGCCAGCAGCTTATCTAGCTCCTACGAGCAGTACTTC
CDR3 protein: CASSLSSSYEQYF

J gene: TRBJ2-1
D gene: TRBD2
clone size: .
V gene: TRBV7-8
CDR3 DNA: TGTGCCAGCAGCCCATGGTTAGCGGGGGACTCCTACAATGAGCAGTTCTTC
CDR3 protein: CASSPWLAGDSYNEQFF

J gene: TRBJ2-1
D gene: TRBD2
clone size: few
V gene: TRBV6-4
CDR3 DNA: TGTGCCAGCAGTCGGACTAGCGGGGACTCCGACAATGAGCAGTTCTTC
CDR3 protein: CASSRTSGDSDNEQFF

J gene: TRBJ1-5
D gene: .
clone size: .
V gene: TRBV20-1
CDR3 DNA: TGCAGTGCTAGTGACGGGTTAAGGCCCCAGCATTTT
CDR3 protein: CSASDGLRPQHF

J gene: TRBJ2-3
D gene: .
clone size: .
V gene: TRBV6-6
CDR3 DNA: TGTGCCAGCAGCAAGACTTTCGATACGCAGTATTTT
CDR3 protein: CASSKTFDTQYF

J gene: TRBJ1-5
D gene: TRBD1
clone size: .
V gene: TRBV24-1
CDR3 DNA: TGTGCCACCAGGGACAGGGGGAATCAGCCCCAGCATTTT
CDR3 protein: CATRDRGNQPQHF

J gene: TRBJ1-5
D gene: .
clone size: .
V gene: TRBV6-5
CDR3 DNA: TGTGCCAGCAGTTATGGTATCGGGGGCAATCAGCCCCAGCATTTT
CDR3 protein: CASSYGIGGNQPQHF

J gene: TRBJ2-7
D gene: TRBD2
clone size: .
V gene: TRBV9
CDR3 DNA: TGTGCCAGCAGCGAGGGTCGCGGGAGGGCCTACGAGCAGTACTTC
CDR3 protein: CASSEGRGRAYEQYF

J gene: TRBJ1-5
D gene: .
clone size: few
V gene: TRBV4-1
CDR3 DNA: TGCGCCAGCAGCCATGGGACACTAAATCAGCCCCAGCATTTT
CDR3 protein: CASSHGTLNQPQHF

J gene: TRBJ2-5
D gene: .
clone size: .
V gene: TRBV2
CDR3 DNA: TGTGCCAGCAGTGAAGGTTTGGGTCAGGGCCAAGAGACCCAGTACTTC
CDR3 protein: CASSEGLGQGQETQYF

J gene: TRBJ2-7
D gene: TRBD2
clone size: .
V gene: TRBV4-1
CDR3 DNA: TGCGCCAGCAGCCCACAAACTAGCGGGAGTTCCTACGAGCAGTACTTC
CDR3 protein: CASSPQTSGSSYEQYF

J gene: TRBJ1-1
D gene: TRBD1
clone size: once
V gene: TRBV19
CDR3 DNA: TGTGCCAGTTCAGACAGGGTGAACACTGAAGCTTTCTTT
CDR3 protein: CASSDRVNTEAFF

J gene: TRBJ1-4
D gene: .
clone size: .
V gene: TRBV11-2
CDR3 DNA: TGTGCCAGCAGCTCCCCGGGAGGGGTAGGTGAAAAACTGTTTTTT
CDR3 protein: CASSSPGGVGEKLFF

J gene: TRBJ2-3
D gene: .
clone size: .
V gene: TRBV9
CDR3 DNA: TGTGCCAGCAGCGTAGCCATGGGGGCAGATACGCAGTATTTT
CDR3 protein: CASSVAMGADTQYF

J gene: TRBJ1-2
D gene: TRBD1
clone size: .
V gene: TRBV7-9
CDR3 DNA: TGTGCCAGCAGAAGGACAGGGACCTATGGCTACACCTTC
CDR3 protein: CASRRTGTYGYTF

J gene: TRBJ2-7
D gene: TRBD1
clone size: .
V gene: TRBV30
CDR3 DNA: TGTGCCTGGAGTACAGGGGTTTACGAGCAGTACTTC
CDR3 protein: CAWSTGVYEQYF

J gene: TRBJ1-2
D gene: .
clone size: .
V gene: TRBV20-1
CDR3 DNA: TGCAGTGCCCGAGGCGGGGGAGGCTACACCTTC
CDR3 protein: CSARGGGGYTF

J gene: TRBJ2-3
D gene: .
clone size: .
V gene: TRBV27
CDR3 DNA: TGTGCCAGCAGAGATCGAGATACGCAGTATTTT
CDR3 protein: CASRDRDTQYF

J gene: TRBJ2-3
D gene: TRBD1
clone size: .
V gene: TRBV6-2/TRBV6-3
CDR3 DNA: TGTGCCAGCAGTTACCCCCCGGACAGGGTTGGAGATACGCAGTATTTT
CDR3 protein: CASSYPPDRVGDTQYF

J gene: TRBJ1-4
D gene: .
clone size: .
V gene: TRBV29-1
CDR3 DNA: TGCAGCGTTGTGGTACAGACAACTAATGAAAAACTGTTTTTT
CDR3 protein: CSVVVQTTNEKLFF

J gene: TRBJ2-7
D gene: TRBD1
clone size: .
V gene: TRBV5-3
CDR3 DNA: TGTGCCAGAAGCCGGGGACAGCACCGGTACGAGCAGTACTTC
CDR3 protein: CARSRGQHRYEQYF

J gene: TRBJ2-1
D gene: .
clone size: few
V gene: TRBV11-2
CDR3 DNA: TGTGCCAGCAGCCCCCCGGACATCCGGAGGGATGAGCAGTTCTTC
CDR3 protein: CASSPPDIRRDEQFF

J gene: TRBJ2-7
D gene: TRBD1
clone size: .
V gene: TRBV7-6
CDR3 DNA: TGTGCCAGCAGCTTAGGGACAGGGTCCTACGAGCAGTACTTC
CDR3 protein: CASSLGTGSYEQYF

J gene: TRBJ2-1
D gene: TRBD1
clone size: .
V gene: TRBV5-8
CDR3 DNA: TGTGCCAGCAGCCCGGGACAGGATTACAATGAGCAGTTCTTC
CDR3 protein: CASSPGQDYNEQFF

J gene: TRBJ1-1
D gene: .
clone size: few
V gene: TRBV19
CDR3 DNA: TGTGCCAGTAAAGCTCGGGGGGCCAGCACTGAAGCTTTCTTT
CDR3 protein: CASKARGASTEAFF

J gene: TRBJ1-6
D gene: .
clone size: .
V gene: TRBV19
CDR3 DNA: TGTGCCAGTAGTGCGGGGCTTAGCTCCTATAATTCACCCCTCCACTTT
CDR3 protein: CASSAGLSSYNSPLHF

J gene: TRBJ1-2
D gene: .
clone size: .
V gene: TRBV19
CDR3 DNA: TGTGCCAGTAGTATGTGGGGAGCTGGTGGCTACACCTTC
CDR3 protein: CASSMWGAGGYTF

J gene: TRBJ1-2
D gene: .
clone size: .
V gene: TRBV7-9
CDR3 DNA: TGTGCCAGCAGCAGAATTTCAGGGCATCCAGGCTACACCTTC
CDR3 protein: CASSRISGHPGYTF

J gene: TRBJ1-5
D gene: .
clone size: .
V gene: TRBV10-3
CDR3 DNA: TGTGCCATCAGCTCCAGGGTAAGGGATCAGCCCCAGCATTTT
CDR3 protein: CAISSRVRDQPQHF

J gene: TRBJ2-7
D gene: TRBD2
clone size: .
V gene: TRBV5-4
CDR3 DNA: TGTGCCAGCAGCTCACCCCAGGGACTAGACGAGCAGTACTTC
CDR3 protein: CASSSPQGLDEQYF

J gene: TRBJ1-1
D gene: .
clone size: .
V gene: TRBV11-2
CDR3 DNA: TGTGCCAGCAGCCTCGGATGGGGCACTGAAGCTTTCTTT
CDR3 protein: CASSLGWGTEAFF

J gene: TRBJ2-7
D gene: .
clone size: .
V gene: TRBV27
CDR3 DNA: TGTGCCAGCAGTTGGACTAAAGTATCGGGGTACGAGCAGTACTTC
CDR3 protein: CASSWTKVSGYEQYF

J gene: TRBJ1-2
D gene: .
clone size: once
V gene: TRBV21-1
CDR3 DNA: TGTGCCAGCAGCAAGACCGGACAGACCTATGGCTACACCTTC
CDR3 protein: CASSKTGQTYGYTF

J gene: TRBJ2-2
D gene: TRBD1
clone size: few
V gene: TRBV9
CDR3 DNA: TGTGCCAGCAGCGTAGGGGCAGGGGGCACTACCGGGGAGCTGTTTTTT
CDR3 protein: CASSVGAGGTTGELFF

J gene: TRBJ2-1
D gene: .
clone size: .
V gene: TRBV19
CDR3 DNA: TGTGCCAGTAGGCACGGGGGCCCTTCCTACAATGAGCAGTTCTTC
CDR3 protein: CASRHGGPSYNEQFF

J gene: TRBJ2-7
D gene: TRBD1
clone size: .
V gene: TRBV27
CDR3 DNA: TGTGCCAGCAGTCCCGGGACAGGGATTTCCTACGAGCAGTACTTC
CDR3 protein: CASSPGTGISYEQYF

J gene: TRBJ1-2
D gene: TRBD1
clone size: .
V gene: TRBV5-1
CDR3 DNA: TGCGCCAGCAGCCGAGGGACAGGGGGCGAATATGGCTACACCTTC
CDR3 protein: CASSRGTGGEYGYTF

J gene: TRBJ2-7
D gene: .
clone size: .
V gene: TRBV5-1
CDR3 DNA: TGCGCCAGCAGCTTGAGCCAGAAGAACTACGAGCAGTACTTC
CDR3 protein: CASSLSQKNYEQYF

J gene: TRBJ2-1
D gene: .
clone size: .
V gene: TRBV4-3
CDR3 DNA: TGCGCCAGCAGCCAAGTCTTCCAGCCGTACAATGAGCAGTTCTTC
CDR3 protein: CASSQVFQPYNEQFF

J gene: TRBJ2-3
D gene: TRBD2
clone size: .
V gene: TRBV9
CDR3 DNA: TGTGCCAGCAGCACCGGACTAGCGGGGCCCACAGATACGCAGTATTTT
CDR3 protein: CASSTGLAGPTDTQYF

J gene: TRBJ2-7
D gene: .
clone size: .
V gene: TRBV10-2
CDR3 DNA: TGCGCCAGCGTCCCCTCGAGGGGGTTCACCTACGAGCAGTACTTC
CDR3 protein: CASVPSRGFTYEQYF

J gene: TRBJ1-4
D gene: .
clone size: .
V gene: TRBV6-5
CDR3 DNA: TGTGCCAGCAGGATACCGGGACAAAAGGAAAAACTGTTTTTT
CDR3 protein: CASRIPGQKEKLFF

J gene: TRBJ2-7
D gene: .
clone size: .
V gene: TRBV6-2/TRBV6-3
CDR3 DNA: TGTGCCAGCACCCCGGGACGTCGGATTTTCGCCTACGAGCAGTACTTC
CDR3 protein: CASTPGRRIFAYEQYF

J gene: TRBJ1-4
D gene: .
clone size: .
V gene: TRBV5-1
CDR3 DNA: TGCGCCAGCAGCTTGGAGGACATTAATGAAAAACTGTTTTTT
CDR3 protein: CASSLEDINEKLFF

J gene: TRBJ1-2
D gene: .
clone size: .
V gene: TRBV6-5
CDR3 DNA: TGTGCCAGCGCGGTAGTACAGGGTACCAACGGCTACACCTTC
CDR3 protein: CASAVVQGTNGYTF

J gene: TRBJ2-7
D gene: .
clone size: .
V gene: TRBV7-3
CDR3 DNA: TGTGCCAGCAGCCAGGGGCTGGGGTCCTACGAGCAGTACTTC
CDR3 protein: CASSQGLGSYEQYF

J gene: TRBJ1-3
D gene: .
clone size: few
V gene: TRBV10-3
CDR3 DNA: TGTGCCATCAGTGCTAAACAGGGAACTGGAAACACCATATATTTT
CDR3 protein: CAISAKQGTGNTIYF

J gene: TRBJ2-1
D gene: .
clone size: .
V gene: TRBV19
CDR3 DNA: TGTGCCTCTAGGGGCGAATCAAGTTACAATGAGCAGTTCTTC
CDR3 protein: CASRGESSYNEQFF

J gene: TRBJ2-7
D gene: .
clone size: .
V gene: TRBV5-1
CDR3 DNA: TGCGCCAGCAGCCCGGCCGGATCCCGGGATTACGAGCAGTACTTC
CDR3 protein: CASSPAGSRDYEQYF

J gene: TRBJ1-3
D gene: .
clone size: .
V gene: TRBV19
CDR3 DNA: TGTGCCAGTAGTAAAGGGGCCTCTGGAAACACCATATATTTT
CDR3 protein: CASSKGASGNTIYF

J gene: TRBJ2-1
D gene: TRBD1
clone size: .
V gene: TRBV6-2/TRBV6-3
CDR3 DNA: TGTGCCAGCAGTTACTCACCAAGCCGGGACAGGTCGTACAATGAGCAGTTCTTC
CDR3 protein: CASSYSPSRDRSYNEQFF

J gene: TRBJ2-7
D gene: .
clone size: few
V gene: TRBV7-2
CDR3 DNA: TGTGCCAGCAGCCTCTCCAGCGCCTACGAGCAGTACTTC
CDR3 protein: CASSLSSAYEQYF

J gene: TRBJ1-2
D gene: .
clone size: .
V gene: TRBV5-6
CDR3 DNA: TGTGCCAGCAGCCAAGGCGGTGGCTACACCTTC
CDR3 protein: CASSQGGGYTF

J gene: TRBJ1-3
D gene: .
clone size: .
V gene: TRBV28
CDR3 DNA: TGTGCCAGCAGTCCCGGCGGGGGTAAGGCCTCTGGAAACACCATATATTTT
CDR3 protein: CASSPGGGKASGNTIYF